A single T cell receptor (beta chain) is shown here with its context. The data originate from a study of blood T cell repertoires in COVID-19. Study-wide context: Researchers got acute and convalescent COVID-19 samples from the United States, Italy and Spain. Sources were T cells, B-cell-depleted T cells, or PBMCs; the material itself was cDNA or gDNA.

Original analysis: Using reference gene primer amplification, nucleated cell counts were estimated. Using immunoSEQ multiplex PCR, the repertoire was profiled, and TCRdb retains in-frame clones only, with some absent. The DNA was the basis for D and trimming; V, J and clone size are from that table. The repertoire holds roughly 40,000 clones, with about 88% as singletons. Unmatched junction bases numbered 22, after V lost 3 bases and J lost 7 bases. The CDR3 contains 19 residues. CDR1 SQVTM and CDR2 ANQGSEA come from the germline V gene. Material: peripheral blood. The origin of this receptor is a woman between 65 and 79 years old in a cohort sampled during active COVID-19. The genes are TRBV29-1 and TRBJ2-1; TRBD1 agrees at 9 bases. CDR3 in DNA: TGCAGCGTTGATCGCATGATGATGGAGACAGGGGGTCTTATGAATGAGCAGTTCTTC. Amino acids: CSVDRMMMETGGLMNEQFF.